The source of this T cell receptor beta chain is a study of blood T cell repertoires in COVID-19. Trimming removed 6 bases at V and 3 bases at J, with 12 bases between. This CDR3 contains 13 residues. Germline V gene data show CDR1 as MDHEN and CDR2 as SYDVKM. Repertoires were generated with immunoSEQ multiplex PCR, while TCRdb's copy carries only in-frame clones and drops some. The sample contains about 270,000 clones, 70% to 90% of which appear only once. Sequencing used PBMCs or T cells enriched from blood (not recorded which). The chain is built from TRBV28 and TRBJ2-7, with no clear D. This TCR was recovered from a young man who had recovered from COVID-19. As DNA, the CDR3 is TGTGCCAGCAGCTCATCGGGTGTCTACGAGCAGTACTTC. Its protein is CASSSSGVYEQYF.